These 8 T cell receptor beta chains originate from one sample sequenced in a study of blood T cells in healthy people across ages. Primed by a sample-barcoded 5' primer and a J-beta primer mix, a second PCR proceeded for 7 to 11 cycles. TCRdb reprocessed the 5' RACE reads with MiXCR, giving one entry per CDR3 protein. Of hundreds of thousands of distinct CDR3 sequences listed, over 45% are singletons. The material sequenced was blood. All receptors derive from a young man in good health.

This clonotype has just a few counts. The V and J genes are TRBV28 and TRBJ1-2, with 9 bases matching TRBD1. Germline CDR1 is MDHEN and CDR2 is SYDVKM. V was clipped by 8 bases and J by 1 base; unmatched bases: 14. This CDR3 is built from 17 residues. The CDR3 spells CASRPRDRVWGNYGYTF. DNA of the CDR3: TGTGCCAGCCGTCCCCGGGACAGGGTTTGGGGTAACTATGGCTACACCTTC.

The genes are TRBV6-2 or TRBV6-3 and TRBJ2-6; D might be TRBD1 or TRBD2, each matching 7 bases. CDR1 MNHEY and CDR2 SVGEGT come from the germline V gene. The V end lost 7 bases, the J end lost 2 bases, and 18 bases lay between the germline ends. CDR3 length: 17 residues. The CDR3 DNA sequence: TGTGCCAGCACTACCGCAGGGGGGGCTCCTGGGGCCAACGTCCTGACTTTC. Translated: CASTTAGGAPGANVLTF.

This clonotype was counted a few times. This rearrangement joins TRBV15 to TRBJ2-7, with unresolved D. The V gene lost 4 bases and the J gene lost 4 bases, with 5 bases spanning the gap. Germline values: CDR1 LNHNV, CDR2 YYDKDF (reference sequence). CDR3 length: 11 amino acids. The CDR3 DNA sequence: TGTGCCACCAGCAACGGGTACGAGCAGTACTTC. Protein: CATSNGYEQYF.

V is TRBV7-2 and J is TRBJ2-7, with D unclear. V was trimmed by 5 bases and J by 3 bases, leaving 11 bases between them. The CDR3 runs to 13 residues. CDR1 is SGHTA and CDR2 is FQGNSA in the germline V gene. The CDR3 spells CASSPEIGYEQYF. CDR3 DNA: TGTGCCAGCAGCCCCGAAATCGGCTACGAGCAGTACTTC.

This chain joins TRBV7-2 and TRBJ2-1; weak D call: TRBD1 (5 bases). The CDR3 length is 14 residues. V was trimmed by 3 bases and J by 4 bases, leaving 10 bases between them. Germline values: CDR1 SGHTA, CDR2 FQGNSA. For the CDR3, the DNA is TGTGCCAGCAGCTTTACAGGAAAGTACAATGAGCAGTTCTTC. It yields the protein CASSFTGKYNEQFF.

The chain employs TRBV3-1 and TRBJ1-5, with unresolved D. The CDR3 is 15 amino acids. Germline CDR1 LGHDT, CDR2 YNNKEL (reference sequence). V shed 0 bases and J shed 0 bases, with 6 bases lying between them. Here the CDR3 reads CASSQDSSSNQPQHF. CDR3 DNA: TGTGCCAGCAGCCAAGATTCATCTAGCAATCAGCCCCAGCATTTT.

This sequence joins TRBV20-1 and TRBJ2-4; 8 bases map to TRBD2. Unmatched junction bases numbered 15, after V lost 4 bases and J lost 4 bases. The CDR3 is 17 amino acids. The germline V gene encodes CDR1 DFQATT and CDR2 SNEGSKA (reference sequence). CDR3 amino acids: CSAMGGASGRSKNIQYF. The CDR3 DNA reads TGCAGTGCTATGGGGGGGGCTAGCGGGCGGTCTAAAAACATTCAGTACTTC.

This clonotype appeared a few times. The chain links TRBV6-2 or TRBV6-3 to TRBJ2-7; maybe TRBD1 (5 bases). The CDR3 is 12 residues long. Trimming stripped 6 bases from V and 6 bases from J, with 12 bases between. Germline CDR1 is MNHEY and CDR2 is SVGEGT. The DNA for the CDR3 is TGTGCCAGCAGGCCAGGGAATGGCGAGCAGTACTTC. Its protein product is CASRPGNGEQYF.